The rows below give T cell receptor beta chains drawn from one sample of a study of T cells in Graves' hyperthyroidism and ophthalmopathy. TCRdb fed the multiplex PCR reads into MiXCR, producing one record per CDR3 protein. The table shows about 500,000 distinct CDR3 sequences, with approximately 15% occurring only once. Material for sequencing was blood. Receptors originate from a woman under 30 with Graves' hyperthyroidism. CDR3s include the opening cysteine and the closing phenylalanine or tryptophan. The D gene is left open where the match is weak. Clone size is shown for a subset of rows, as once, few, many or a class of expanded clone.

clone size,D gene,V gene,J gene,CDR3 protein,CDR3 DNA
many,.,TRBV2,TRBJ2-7,CASIGGRGYEQYF,TGTGCCAGCATAGGGGGGCGAGGGTACGAGCAGTACTTC
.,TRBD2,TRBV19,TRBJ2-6,CASSSRGGANVLTF,TGTGCCAGTAGTTCGCGGGGGGGGGCCAACGTCCTGACTTTC
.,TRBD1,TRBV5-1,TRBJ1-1,CASSFGAGTGGTEAFF,TGCGCCAGCAGCTTCGGGGCCGGGACAGGGGGCACTGAAGCTTTCTTT
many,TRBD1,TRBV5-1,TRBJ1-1,CASSTGQGVTEAFF,TGCGCCAGCAGCACCGGACAGGGTGTGACTGAAGCTTTCTTT
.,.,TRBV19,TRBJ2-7,CASSIDPQGSEQYF,TGTGCCAGTAGTATAGATCCCCAGGGGTCGGAGCAGTACTTC
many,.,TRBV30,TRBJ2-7,CAWSVGRLGYEQYF,TGTGCCTGGAGTGTCGGCCGATTAGGCTACGAGCAGTACTTC
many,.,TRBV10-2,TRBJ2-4,CASRIRAGAECSWEAKNIQYF,TGCGCCAGCAGAATAAGGGCCGGGGCAGAATGCAGTTGGGAGGCCAAAAACATTCAGTACTTC
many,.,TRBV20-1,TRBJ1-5,CSASWSGRNQPQHF,TGCAGTGCTAGTTGGTCGGGCAGAAATCAGCCCCAGCATTTT
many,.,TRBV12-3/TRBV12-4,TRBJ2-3,CASSPHPPNTDTQYF,TGTGCCAGCAGTCCCCACCCCCCTAACACAGATACGCAGTATTTT
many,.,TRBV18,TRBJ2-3,CASSPPGRSTDTQYF,TGTGCCAGCTCACCACCGGGCAGGAGCACAGATACGCAGTATTTT
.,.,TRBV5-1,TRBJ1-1,CASSSQYQVSAEAFF,TGCGCCAGCAGCTCGCAATACCAGGTTAGCGCTGAAGCTTTCTTT
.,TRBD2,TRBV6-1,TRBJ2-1,CASSEGGLAVGEQFF,TGTGCCAGCAGTGAAGGAGGACTAGCGGTCGGGGAGCAGTTCTTC
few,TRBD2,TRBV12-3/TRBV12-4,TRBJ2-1,CASIGLVDEQFF,TGTGCCAGCATCGGACTAGTCGATGAGCAGTTCTTC
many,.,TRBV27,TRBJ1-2,CASSLQGEYGYTF,TGTGCCAGCAGTTTACAGGGCGAATATGGCTACACCTTC
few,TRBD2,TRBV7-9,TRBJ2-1,CASSLVRPSGRVDEQFF,TGTGCCAGCAGCTTAGTTCGACCTAGCGGGAGGGTTGATGAGCAGTTCTTC
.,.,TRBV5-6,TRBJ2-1,CASSLGLARNEQFF,TGTGCCAGCAGCTTAGGGCTAGCCCGCAATGAGCAGTTCTTC
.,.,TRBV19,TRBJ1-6,CASSLDRTGNSPLHF,TGTGCCAGTAGTCTAGACAGGACGGGGAATTCACCCCTCCACTTT
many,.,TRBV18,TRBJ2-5,CASSPFEGRAQETQYF,TGTGCCAGCTCACCGTTCGAGGGCAGGGCACAAGAGACCCAGTACTTC
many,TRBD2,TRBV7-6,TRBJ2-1,CASSLPTSGSVSYNEQFF,TGTGCCAGCAGCTTACCTACTAGCGGGAGTGTATCCTACAATGAGCAGTTCTTC
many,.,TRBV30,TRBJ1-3,CAWSPFGGSGNTIYF,TGTGCCTGGAGTCCGTTCGGGGGCTCTGGAAACACCATATATTTT
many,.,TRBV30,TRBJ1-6,CAWSQQGQGSPLHF,TGTGCCTGGAGTCAACAGGGACAAGGTTCACCCCTCCACTTT